This TCR beta chain was captured in a study of Ad26.COV2.S vaccination and SARS-CoV-2 variants. Study-level information: The donor participated in the COV1001 trial, in its Ad26.COV2.S arm.

Only in-frame clones appear in the TCRdb table, and some are missing; sequencing was by immunoSEQ multiplex PCR. The sample includes a few hundred thousand clones, approximately 87% of them seen just once. The CDR3 runs 15 residues. Trimming removed 4 bases at V and 2 bases at J, with 13 bases between. Germline CDR1 is SGHTA and CDR2 is FQGNSA. Treatment reported: roughly 18 received Ad26.COV2.S at low or high dose, single or two shots; about 5 received placebo; per-sample allocation not given. The samples were gathered on day 63 after the first injection of vaccine or placebo. This sequence originates from a person between 18 and 60 years old who received the Ad26.COV2.S COVID-19 vaccine or a placebo. Sequenced material: peripheral blood, taken in a trial of Ad26.COV2.S vaccine versus placebo. This chain joins TRBV7-2 and TRBJ2-3; no definite D call. CDR3 sequence: CASSWVLGYTDTQYF. The CDR3, as DNA: TGTGCCAGCAGCTGGGTGCTGGGCTACACAGATACGCAGTATTTT.